The rows below give T cell receptor beta chains drawn from one sample of a study of cytomegalovirus exposure and HLA in healthy donors. Sequencing used immunoSEQ multiplex PCR; TCRdb keeps in-frame clones, though not all of them. The sample lists around 130,000 clones; 75% to 85% were seen once. Source material: PBMCs. These receptors all stem from a girl under 10 years old in good health and CMV-seronegative. CDR3s include the opening cysteine and the closing phenylalanine or tryptophan. A D gene is named only where the DNA matches it firmly. Not every row has a clone size; where given, it reads once, few, many or a size class.

d_call clone_size j_call v_call cdr3_nt cdr3_aa
- - TRBJ2-7 TRBV2 TGTGCCAGCAGTGTTCGCTACGAGCAGTACTTC CASSVRYEQYF
TRBD1 - TRBJ1-4 TRBV19 TGTGCCAGTAGTCCACAGGAACCGGGACAGGGGGCGGCTAATGAAAAACTGTTTTTT CASSPQEPGQGAANEKLFF
TRBD1 - TRBJ1-2 TRBV28 TGTGCCAGCAGTTTACTTACGGACTGGACAGGGGACGGCTACACCTTC CASSLLTDWTGDGYTF
- - TRBJ2-1 TRBV7-2 TGTGCCAGCAGCTTAGTTCCACAGGGACGTAATGAGCAGTTCTTC CASSLVPQGRNEQFF
TRBD1 - TRBJ1-2 TRBV28 TGTGCCAGCAGTTCGACAGGGAACTATGGCTACACCTTC CASSSTGNYGYTF
TRBD2 once TRBJ2-7 TRBV5-4 TGTGCCAGCAGCTTGGTGACTAGCGGGACGTACGAGCAGTACTTC CASSLVTSGTYEQYF
- - TRBJ2-2 TRBV5-1 TGCGCCAGCAGCTTCCGGAGGTCGGGAGAGGACACCGGGGAGCTGTTTTTT CASSFRRSGEDTGELFF
TRBD1 - TRBJ2-1 TRBV29-1 TGCAGCATCCGGGGACAGAGTTCACACAATGAGCAGTTCTTC CSIRGQSSHNEQFF
- - TRBJ1-5 TRBV6-4 TGTGCCAGCAGTGAGGGGCTTAGCAATCAGCCCCAGCATTTT CASSEGLSNQPQHF
- - TRBJ2-3 TRBV28 TGTGCCAGCAGTTTGGGGGGAACAGATACGCAGTATTTT CASSLGGTDTQYF
TRBD1 - TRBJ2-3 TRBV11-3 TGTGCCAGCAGCCCCGGACAGGGACCCCCTAGCACAGATACGCAGTATTTT CASSPGQGPPSTDTQYF
- few TRBJ1-5 TRBV10-3 TGTGCCATCAGTGGGGACTTCACTCAGCCCCAGCATTTT CAISGDFTQPQHF
- - TRBJ1-3 TRBV7-9 TGTGCCAGCAGCCCTACCCCACACACAGGGCCTCTGGAAAACACCATATATTTT CASSPTPHTGPLENTIYF
- few TRBJ2-3 TRBV29-1 TGCAGCGGCGACCGGGACTGTACGCAGTATTTT CSGDRDCTQYF
- few TRBJ2-2 TRBV6-5 TGTGCCAGCAGTTATGAACCAAACATCGGGGAGCTGTTTTTT CASSYEPNIGELFF
TRBD1 few TRBJ1-4 TRBV15 TGTGCCACCAGCAGATTAATTATAGGACAGGGAGGAACCGCAACTAATGAAAAACTGTTTTTT CATSRLIIGQGGTATNEKLFF
TRBD2 - TRBJ2-1 TRBV5-1 TGCGCCAGCAGCCTTGGGACTACCGGCTACAATGAGCAGTTCTTC CASSLGTTGYNEQFF
TRBD2 - TRBJ2-3 TRBV4-1 TGCGCCAGCAGCCAAGCTCTCAGCGGGGGGGCGAATACGCAGTATTTT CASSQALSGGANTQYF
- - TRBJ2-7 TRBV7-6 TGTGCCAGCAGCGAGGTGGAGAATTCCTACGAGCAGTACTTC CASSEVENSYEQYF
- - TRBJ2-7 TRBV7-9 TGTGCCAGCAGCTTAGGTGTGTGGACAGCCTACGAGCAGTACTTC CASSLGVWTAYEQYF
TRBD1 - TRBJ2-7 TRBV10-3 TGTGCCATCAGTACAGGGGGCTTAATATACGAGCAGTACTTC CAISTGGLIYEQYF
- - TRBJ2-1 TRBV27 TGTGCCAGCAGCCTGACAGGAGTAGGTGAGCAGTTCTTC CASSLTGVGEQFF
TRBD1 once TRBJ2-2 TRBV13 TGTGCCAGCAGCTTAGGACCGGGACAGGGGGCGAACGGGGAGCTGTTTTTT CASSLGPGQGANGELFF
TRBD2 once TRBJ2-7 TRBV5-6 TGTGCCAGCTCTATTGCGGGAGGGCCGATGGACGAGCAGTACTTC CASSIAGGPMDEQYF
- few TRBJ2-2 TRBV21-1 TGTGCCAGCGGAAAACTAGCGGGGGGGCCCAGAGGGAACACCGGGGAGCTGTTTTTT CASGKLAGGPRGNTGELFF
TRBD1 - TRBJ1-4 TRBV7-6 TGTGCCAGCAGCCGACAGGGGGAAAAACTGTTTTTT CASSRQGEKLFF
TRBD2 - TRBJ2-7 TRBV30 TGTGCTGCGGGGGTGTCGACCTACGAGCAGTACTTC CAAGVSTYEQYF
TRBD1 - TRBJ1-6 TRBV4-2 TGTGCCAGCAGCCAGACGGGACAGGACCTTTTAAATTCACCCCTCCACTTT CASSQTGQDLLNSPLHF
TRBD2 - TRBJ2-1 TRBV25-1 TGTGCCAGCAGTGGCCCCAACGGGGGGGCCGTTGAGCAGTTCTTC CASSGPNGGAVEQFF
TRBD1 - TRBJ1-1 TRBV2 TGTGCCAGCAGTATGATAGGACAGGGGAACACTGAAGCTTTCTTT CASSMIGQGNTEAFF
- - TRBJ2-2 TRBV18 TGTGCCAGCTCACCGCTCGGGTCCCAACCCTCGAACACCGGGGAGCTGTTTTTT CASSPLGSQPSNTGELFF
- - TRBJ1-3 TRBV19 TGTGCCAGTAGTACGATACAGAGCTCTGGAAACACCATATATTTT CASSTIQSSGNTIYF
- - TRBJ2-7 TRBV4-1 TGCGCCAGCAGCCAAGGCGGATGGGGCCCCCTCTACGAGCAGTACTTC CASSQGGWGPLYEQYF
TRBD1 - TRBJ1-2 TRBV5-6 TGTGCCAGCAGCGCCGGGGACAGGGGAGGCTACACCTTC CASSAGDRGGYTF
TRBD2 - TRBJ2-5 TRBV6-5 TGTGCCAGCAGTTCACTCACTAGCGGGGGGAACGTCCAGTACTTC CASSSLTSGGNVQYF
- once TRBJ1-5 TRBV7-2 TGTGCCAGCAGCTTCTTCCAGGGCAATCAGCCCCAGCATTTT CASSFFQGNQPQHF
- - TRBJ1-6 TRBV19 TGTGCCAGTAGTATAACAGGACAGCGAAATTCACCCCTCCACTTT CASSITGQRNSPLHF
TRBD1 - TRBJ2-5 TRBV5-1 TGCGCCAGCAGCCCCGGACAGGGGGTAGAGACCCAGTACTTC CASSPGQGVETQYF
- once TRBJ1-3 TRBV14 TGTGCCAGCAGCCAAGCGGGAGGCTTCTCTGGAAACACCATATATTTT CASSQAGGFSGNTIYF
- - TRBJ1-4 TRBV19 TGTGCCAGTAGTGACAATGATCGTGAAAAACTGTTTTTT CASSDNDREKLFF
TRBD2 - TRBJ2-7 TRBV14 TGTGCCAGCAGCCAATACGGGGGGTCGAGCTCCTACGAGCAGTACTTC CASSQYGGSSSYEQYF
- - TRBJ2-1 TRBV10-2 TGCGCCAGCAGTATCCTAGCAGACTACAATGAGCAGTTCTTC CASSILADYNEQFF